The 8 T cell receptor beta chains below were found in one sample sequenced in a study of shared clonotypes between healthy human individuals. The assay was immunoSEQ multiplex PCR, and TCRdb's table has in-frame clones only and misses some. The sample has about 1.1 million clones, roughly 80% seen once. Sequenced material: memory CD4+ T cells from PBMCs. As to subset: CD45RA-negative fraction. The receptors were gathered from a man aged 18 to 29 in good health. Some clones in this sample may be carry-over from other donors' samples.

The chain has TRBV5-1 and TRBJ1-2; D not certain. The ends were cut back, 5 bases at V and 0 bases at J, with 14 bases in the middle. The CDR3 contains 15 residues. Per germline, CDR1 SGHRS and CDR2 YFSETQ. CDR3 amino acids: CASSPDGQPNYGYTF. Here the CDR3 DNA reads TGCGCCAGCAGTCCGGATGGGCAACCTAACTATGGCTACACCTTC. The full variable domain, with the rest looked up from reference TRBV5-1 and TRBJ1-2, is KAGVTQTPRYLIKTRGQQVTLSCSPISGHRSVSWYQQTPGQGLQFLFEYFSETQRNKGNFPGRFSGRQFSNSRSEMNVSTLELGDSALYLCASSPDGQPNYGYTFGSGTRLTVV.

About this clone itself: Other DNA sequences in this sample translate to the same CDR3. V and J are TRBV18 and TRBJ2-1, with D uncertain. V gave up 2 bases and J gave up 0 bases, with 8 bases separating them. The germline V gene encodes CDR1 KGHSH and CDR2 LQKENI. The CDR3 runs to 15 residues. The CDR3 spells CASSPTGYSYNEQFF. The CDR3 DNA reads as TGTGCCAGCTCACCAACGGGTTACTCCTACAATGAGCAGTTCTTC. The entire variable domain, with the rest obtained from reference TRBV18 and TRBJ2-1, is as follows: NAGVMQNPRHLVRRRGQEARLRCSPMKGHSHVYWYRQLPEEGLKFMVYLQKENIIDESGMPKERFSAEFPKEGPSILRIQQVVRGDSAAYFCASSPTGYSYNEQFFGPGTRLTVL.

This chain joins TRBV6-1 and TRBJ2-5; 9 bases are a match to TRBD2. V was pared by 6 bases and J by 2 bases, with 7 bases of the junction left unmatched. This CDR3 is 15 amino acids long. Germline CDR1 is MNHNS and CDR2 is SASEGT. In DNA form, the CDR3 reads TGTGCCAGCAGCTTGGAGGGACTAGCACAAGAGACCCAGTACTTC. This codes for CASSLEGLAQETQYF.

This clone was observed a single time. V usage is TRBV19 and J usage is TRBJ2-7; D unclear. The CDR3 length is 16 residues. Trimming stripped 3 bases from V and 3 bases from J, with 18 bases between. Germline CDR1 and CDR2: LNHDA and SQIVND (reference sequence). CDR3 amino acids: CASSMTASGSHYEQYF. The CDR3, as DNA: TGTGCCAGTAGTATGACGGCTAGTGGGTCGCACTACGAGCAGTACTTC.

This clone was detected once. CDR3 in amino acids: CASSTRGRSPYEQYF. CDR3 nucleotide sequence: TGCGCCAGCAGCACCCGAGGGAGGAGTCCCTACGAGCAGTACTTC. V and J are TRBV5-1 and TRBJ2-7; maybe TRBD2 (6 bases). This CDR3 comprises 15 residues. Trimming removed 4 bases at V and 2 bases at J, with 16 bases between. CDR1 SGHRS and CDR2 YFSETQ come from the germline V gene.

The chain employs TRBV27 and TRBJ2-5, with D possibly matching TRBD2 (7 bases). Between the trimmed V and J ends, which lost 6 bases and 4 bases, there was a span of 15 bases. The CDR3 is made up of 14 amino acids. The germline gives CDR1 MNHEY, CDR2 SMNVEV (reference sequence). Written as DNA, the CDR3 is TGTGCCAGCAGACTTACAGGGAGGGGAGAGACCCAGTACTTC. It yields the protein CASRLTGRGETQYF.

Turning to this clone: One end of the junction varies from germline; a read error may be responsible. The J gene is TRBJ2-1, the V gene TRBV7-8, with 8 bases aligning to TRBD2. CDR1 and CDR2 from the germline V gene are SGHVS and FQNEAQ. This CDR3 is built from 18 residues. The CDR3 DNA follows: TGTGCCAGCAGCGTAGCGGGACCGGAGTTGATCCTCTACAATGAGCAGTTCTTC. Amino acid sequence: CASSVAGPELILYNEQFF.

V and J are TRBV19 and TRBJ1-1; D is unresolved. The germline V and J ends were trimmed by 5 bases and 0 bases, with 10 bases remaining between them. The CDR3 has 14 amino acids. CDR1 is LNHDA, CDR2 SQIVND, per germline (reference sequence). This CDR3 is CASSLPRVNTEAFF. In DNA, the CDR3 is TGTGCCAGTAGTCTCCCCCGGGTGAACACTGAAGCTTTCTTT.